The sequence of this TCR beta chain was determined in a study of post-analysis software for immune sequencing data (dated by TCRdb to between 2014 and 2016). Notes on the research overall: Recorded disease courses included relapsing-remitting, secondary progressive and progressive-relapsing multiple sclerosis, with some patients lacking subtype annotation. The multiple sclerosis patient repertoires were compared with approximately 11 previously published healthy control repertoires from donors aged roughly 6 to 25 years. A subset of samples was prepared in parallel using single-end sample barcoding, then pooled and co-amplified after Illumina adapter ligation.

Libraries were constructed by PCR. The sequencer listed for this sample is Illumina HiSeq 2500. To reduce PCR and sequencing biases, unique molecular identifiers were incorporated into the TCR beta cDNA libraries. Roughly 500,000 cDNA molecules were obtained per 1 to 10 million input T cells, so each molecule approximated one T cell. The patient libraries were prepared and sequenced with the same protocol used for the earlier healthy control dataset. Within a given batch, samples were prepared together, multiplexed and sequenced on the same HiSeq lane. The paper's data handling went like this. MIGEC handled the raw barcoded reads, throwing out single-read molecular identifier groups before consensus assembly and CDR3 extraction. VDJtools was used for post-analysis of the clonotype tables, and diversity was normalized by down-sampling every dataset to the size of the smallest sample. In repertoire overlap clustering, CDR3 amino acid sequences, but not nucleotide sequences, were matched to correct batch-related cross-sample contamination. TCRdb reworked the public reads: Q25 trimming with fastp, MiXCR clone assembly, productive beta chains retained. A single entry per CDR3 protein holds the most common genes and DNA from its merged rows. It is TCRdb's table, rather than the study itself, that gives the V and J calls and clone size. This sample has 550,000 to 700,000 distinct CDR3 sequences in its table, and roughly 47% of those were observed once. Of the sample, roughly 1.8% is held by the ten largest clones.

Results the study describes overall, beyond this receptor: Significantly higher frequencies in patients than in controls were found for five or six TRBV segments, including TRBV5-6, TRBV5-1 and TRBV20-1. Direct clustering with F measure revealed strong co-clustering of samples prepared in the same batch, which led to a batch-effect correction. Multiple sclerosis patients had significantly lower normalized Chao1 diversity than controls, a result that suggests substantial peripheral T-cell clonal expansion. The multiple sclerosis patient group was slightly younger than the control group.

To demonstrate the VDJtools post-analysis software, TCR beta repertoires were profiled from the peripheral blood of more than 10 young patients with multiple sclerosis. Multiple sclerosis patients were children and adolescents aged about 6 to 16 years. From the germline V gene (reference sequence), CDR1 is DFQATT and CDR2 is SNEGSKA. A distance of 16 bases separates the germline ends of V and J, which lose 5 bases and 2 bases respectively. Its CDR3 holds 14 amino acids, cysteine through phenylalanine. The read is trimmed to its CDR3 DNA, 42 bases read in frame from base 1. This clonotype has more than one count but fewer than ten. The specificity of this receptor is unknown. Base quality data are lacking; no much larger clone is found one base away.

Source material: blood. In this chain, TRBV20-1 is recombined with TRBJ2-7; the D gene is possibly TRBD2, with 5 bases matching. The receptor's source is a girl between 5 and 17 years old with multiple sclerosis. The nucleotide sequence is given as TGCAGTGCTGTAGGCAACCCGGGGACCTACGAGCAGTACTTC. This codes for CSAVGNPGTYEQYF.